The clone carrying this T cell receptor (beta chain) was counted ten times or more. Using its own MiXCR run on the 5' RACE reads, TCRdb lists one record per CDR3 protein. The sample shows fewer than 65,000 distinct CDR3 sequences, roughly a tenth of them seen only once. V gave up 3 bases and J gave up 1 base; unmatched junction bases: 6. The length of the CDR3 is 16 residues. Looked up from germline, CDR1 is SGHTA and CDR2 is FQGNSA. The sample is drawn from a study of early T cells in non-severe SARS-CoV-2 infection. The sequencing sample was made of whole blood. The J gene is TRBJ2-5, the V gene TRBV7-2; TRBD2 agrees at 9 bases. The clonotype originates from an adult who was a healthcare worker with PCR-confirmed SARS-CoV-2 infection or an uninfected control (not recorded which). CDR3 nucleotide sequence: TGTGCCAGCAGCTTGGCAAGCGGGGGGCGCCAAGAGACCCAGTACTTC. The encoded protein is CASSLASGGRQETQYF.